This T cell receptor (beta chain) was documented in a study of T-cell reconstitution after alpha-beta-depleted transplantation in children. The authors prepared the TCRbeta library with unique molecular identifiers. One entry per CDR3 protein, called by TCRdb with MiXCR from the PCR reads. The sample has some 550,000 distinct CDR3 sequences; 23% are singletons. Germline V gives CDR1 SQVTM, CDR2 ANQGSEA. V gave up 5 bases and J gave up 3 bases, with 12 bases separating them. There are 13 residues in the CDR3. This clonotype has at least ten counts. Its antigen is unknown. Findings and limits, study-wide: Surviving thymic progenitors and recipient T cells were the source of high TCRbeta diversity at day 60 in some patients. Several hundred graft clones that had expanded were reportedly the source of alpha-beta T cells about two months after transplant. Fresh T-cell production supplied most of the T-cell counts and diversity seen one year after transplant.

The sequence was obtained from a boy in the first two years of life who had a stem cell transplant for acute myeloid leukemia, so the T cells may come from the graft donor. V is TRBV29-1 and J is TRBJ2-3; no clear D gene. Sequenced here: PBMCs, mostly from graft donor cells, sampled 360 days after TCRalphabeta/CD19-depleted stem cell transplant. The DNA for the CDR3 is TGCAGCGTTCGGACGGAGAATACAGATACGCAGTATTTT. It is translated as CSVRTENTDTQYF.